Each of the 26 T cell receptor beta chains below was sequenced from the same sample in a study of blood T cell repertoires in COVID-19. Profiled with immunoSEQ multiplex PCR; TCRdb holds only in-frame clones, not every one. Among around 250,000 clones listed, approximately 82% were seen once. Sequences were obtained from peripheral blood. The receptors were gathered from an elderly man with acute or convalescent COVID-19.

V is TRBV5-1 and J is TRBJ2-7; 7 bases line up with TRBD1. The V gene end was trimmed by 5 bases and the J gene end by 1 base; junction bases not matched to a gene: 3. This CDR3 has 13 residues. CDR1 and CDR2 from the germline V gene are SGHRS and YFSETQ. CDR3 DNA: TGCGCCAGCAGTTTGACAGGGTCCTACGAGCAGTACTTC. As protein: CASSLTGSYEQYF.

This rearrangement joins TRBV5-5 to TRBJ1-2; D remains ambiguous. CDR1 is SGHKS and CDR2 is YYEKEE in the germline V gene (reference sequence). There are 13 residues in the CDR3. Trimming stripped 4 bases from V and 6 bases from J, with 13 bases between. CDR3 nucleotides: TGTGCCAGCAGCCCGCGAACTATTAATGGCTACACCTTC. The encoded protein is CASSPRTINGYTF.

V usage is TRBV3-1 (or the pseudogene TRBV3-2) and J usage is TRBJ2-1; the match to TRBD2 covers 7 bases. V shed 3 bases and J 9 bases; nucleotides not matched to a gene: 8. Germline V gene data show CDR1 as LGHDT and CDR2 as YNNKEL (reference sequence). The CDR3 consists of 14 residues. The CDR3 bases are TGTGCCAGCAGCCAGGCGGGAGCCGCCGTTGAGCAGTTCTTC. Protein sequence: CASSQAGAAVEQFF.

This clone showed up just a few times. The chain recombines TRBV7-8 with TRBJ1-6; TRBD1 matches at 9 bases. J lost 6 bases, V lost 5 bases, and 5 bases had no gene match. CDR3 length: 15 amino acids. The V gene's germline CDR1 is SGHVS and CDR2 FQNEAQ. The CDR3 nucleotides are TGTGCCAGCAGCCAACAGGGGGCCTTTAATTCACCCCTCCACTTT. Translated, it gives CASSQQGAFNSPLHF.

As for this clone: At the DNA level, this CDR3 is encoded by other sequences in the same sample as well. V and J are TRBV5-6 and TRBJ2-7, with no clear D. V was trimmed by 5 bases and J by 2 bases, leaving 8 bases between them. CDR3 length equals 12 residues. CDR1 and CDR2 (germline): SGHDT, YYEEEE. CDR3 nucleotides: TGTGCCAGCAGTCTTCGGGCCTACGAGCAGTACTTC. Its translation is CASSLRAYEQYF.

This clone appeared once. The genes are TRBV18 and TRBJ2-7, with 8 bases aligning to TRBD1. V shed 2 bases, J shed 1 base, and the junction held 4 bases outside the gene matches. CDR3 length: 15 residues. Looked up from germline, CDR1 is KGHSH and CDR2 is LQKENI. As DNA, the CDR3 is TGTGCCAGCTCACCAGCACAGGGGGAGTCCTACGAGCAGTACTTC. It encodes CASSPAQGESYEQYF.

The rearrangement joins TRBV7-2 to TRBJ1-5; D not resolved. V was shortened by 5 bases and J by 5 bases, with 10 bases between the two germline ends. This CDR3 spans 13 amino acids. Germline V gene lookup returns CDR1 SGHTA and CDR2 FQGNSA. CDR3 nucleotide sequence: TGTGCCAGCAGCGCAGACATGTATCAGCCCCAGCATTTT. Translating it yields CASSADMYQPQHF.

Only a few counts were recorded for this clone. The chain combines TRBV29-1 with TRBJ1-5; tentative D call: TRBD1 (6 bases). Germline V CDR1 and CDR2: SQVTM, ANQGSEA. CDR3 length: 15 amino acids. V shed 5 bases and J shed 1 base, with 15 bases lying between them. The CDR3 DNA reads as TGCAGCGTTTCGGACAGTACTTTAAGCAATCAGCCCCAGCATTTT. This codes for CSVSDSTLSNQPQHF. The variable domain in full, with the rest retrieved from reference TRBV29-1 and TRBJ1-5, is SAVISQKPSRDICQRGTSLTIQCQVDSQVTMMFWYRQQPGQSLTLIATANQGSEATYESGFVIDKFPISRPNLTFSTLTVSNMSPEDSSIYLCSVSDSTLSNQPQHFGDGTRLSIL.

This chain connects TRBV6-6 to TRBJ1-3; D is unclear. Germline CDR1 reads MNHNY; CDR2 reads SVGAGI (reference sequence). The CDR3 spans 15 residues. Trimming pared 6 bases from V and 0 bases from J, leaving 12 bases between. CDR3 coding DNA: TGTGCCAGCAGCCAGAGGATGGACTCTGGAAACACCATATATTTT. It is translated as CASSQRMDSGNTIYF.

CDR3 amino acids: CASSPGFSGANVLTF. The DNA for the CDR3 is TGTGCCAGCAGCCCAGGGTTCTCTGGGGCCAACGTCCTGACTTTC. J is TRBJ2-6 and V is TRBV7-2; D may be TRBD1 (5 bases). Trimming removed 5 bases at V and 0 bases at J, with 8 bases between. The length of the CDR3 is 15 residues. Germline-derived CDR1 and CDR2 are SGHTA and FQGNSA.

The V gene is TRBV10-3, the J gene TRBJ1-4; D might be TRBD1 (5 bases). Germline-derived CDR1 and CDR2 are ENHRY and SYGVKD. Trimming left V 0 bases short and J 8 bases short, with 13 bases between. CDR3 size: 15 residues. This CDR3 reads CAISESRTPLEKLFF. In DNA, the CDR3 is TGTGCCATCAGTGAGTCAAGGACACCTTTGGAAAAACTGTTTTTT.

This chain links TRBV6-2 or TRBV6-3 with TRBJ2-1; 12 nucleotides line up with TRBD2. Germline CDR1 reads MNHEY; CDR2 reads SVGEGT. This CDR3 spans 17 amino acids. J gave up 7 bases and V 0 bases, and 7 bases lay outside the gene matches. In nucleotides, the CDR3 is TGTGCCAGCAGTTACTCTGGAGGACTAGCGGGGCGAAATGAGCAGTTCTTC. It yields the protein CASSYSGGLAGRNEQFF.

Here the CDR3 DNA reads TGCGCCAGCAGCCAGTCGACAGGGCGATGGTATGGCTACACCTTC. Its protein product is CASSQSTGRWYGYTF. The rearrangement joins TRBV4-1 to TRBJ1-2, with 7 bases fitting TRBD1. The CDR3 runs to 15 residues. The germline V gene encodes CDR1 MGHRA and CDR2 YSYEKL. V shed 3 bases and J 5 bases; nucleotides not matched to a gene: 9.

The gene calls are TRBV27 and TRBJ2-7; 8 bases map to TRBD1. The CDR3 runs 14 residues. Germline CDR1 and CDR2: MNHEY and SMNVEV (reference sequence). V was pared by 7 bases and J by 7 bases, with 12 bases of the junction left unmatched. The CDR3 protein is CASTFTGGSREQYF. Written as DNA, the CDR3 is TGTGCCAGCACCTTTACAGGGGGATCGAGAGAGCAGTACTTC.

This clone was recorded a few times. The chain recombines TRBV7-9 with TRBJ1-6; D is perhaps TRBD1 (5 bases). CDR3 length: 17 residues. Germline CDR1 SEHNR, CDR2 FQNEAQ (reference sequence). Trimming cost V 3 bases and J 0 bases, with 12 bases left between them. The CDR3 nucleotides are TGTGCCAGCAGCTTCGCAATAGACAGCTCCTATAATTCACCCCTCCACTTT. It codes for CASSFAIDSSYNSPLHF.

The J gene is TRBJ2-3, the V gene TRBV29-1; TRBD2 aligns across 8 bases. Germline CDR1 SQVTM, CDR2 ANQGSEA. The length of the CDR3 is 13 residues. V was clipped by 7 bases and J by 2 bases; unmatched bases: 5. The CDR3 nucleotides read TGCAGCGCCGGGGGGGTTCCCACAGATACGCAGTATTTT. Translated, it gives CSAGGVPTDTQYF.

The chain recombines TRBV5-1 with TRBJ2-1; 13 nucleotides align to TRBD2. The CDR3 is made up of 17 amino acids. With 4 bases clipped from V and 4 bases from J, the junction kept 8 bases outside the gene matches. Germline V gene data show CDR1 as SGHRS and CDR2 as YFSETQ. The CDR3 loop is CASSGGLAGSRYNEQFF. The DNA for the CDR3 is TGCGCCAGCAGCGGGGGACTAGCGGGATCTCGGTACAATGAGCAGTTCTTC.

The DNA for the CDR3 is TGCGCCAGCAGCTTCGAACGGTCTAATGAAAAACTGTTTTTT. Its translation is CASSFERSNEKLFF. The V gene is TRBV5-1, the J gene TRBJ1-4; D not resolved. Germline CDR1 reads SGHRS; CDR2 reads YFSETQ. The CDR3 sequence is 14 residues long. V was cut by 2 bases and J by 3 bases, with 8 bases left in between.

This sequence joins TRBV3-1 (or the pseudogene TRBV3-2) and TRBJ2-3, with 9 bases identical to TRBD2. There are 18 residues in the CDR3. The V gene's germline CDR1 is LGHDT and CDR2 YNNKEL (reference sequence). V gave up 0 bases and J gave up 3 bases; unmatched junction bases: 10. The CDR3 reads CASSQDLLAGTVTDTQYF. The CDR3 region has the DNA TGTGCCAGCAGCCAAGATTTGCTAGCGGGGACAGTGACAGATACGCAGTATTTT.

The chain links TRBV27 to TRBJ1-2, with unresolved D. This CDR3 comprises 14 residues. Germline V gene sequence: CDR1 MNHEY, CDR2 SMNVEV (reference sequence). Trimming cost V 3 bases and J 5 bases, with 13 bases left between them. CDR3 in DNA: TGTGCCAGCAGTTTTCGGGGTCGGGTATATGGCTACACCTTC. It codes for CASSFRGRVYGYTF.

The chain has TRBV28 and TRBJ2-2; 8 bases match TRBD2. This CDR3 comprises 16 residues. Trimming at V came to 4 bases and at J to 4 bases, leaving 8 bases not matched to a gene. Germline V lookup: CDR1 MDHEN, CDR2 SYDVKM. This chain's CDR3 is CASSSYSGGPTGELFF. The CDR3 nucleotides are TGTGCCAGCAGTTCGTATTCGGGGGGGCCCACCGGGGAGCTGTTTTTT. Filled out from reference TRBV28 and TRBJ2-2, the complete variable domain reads DVKVTQSSRYLVKRTGEKVFLECVQDMDHENMFWYRQDPGLGLRLIYFSYDVKMKEKGDIPEGYSVSREKKERFSLILESASTNQTSMYLCASSSYSGGPTGELFFGEGSRLTVL.

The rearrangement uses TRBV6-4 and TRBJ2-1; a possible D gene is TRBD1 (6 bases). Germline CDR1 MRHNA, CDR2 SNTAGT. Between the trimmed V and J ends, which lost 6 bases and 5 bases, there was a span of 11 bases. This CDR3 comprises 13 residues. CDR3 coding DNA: TGTGCCAGCAGCAACAGGGAAAACAATGAGCAGTTCTTC. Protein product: CASSNRENNEQFF.

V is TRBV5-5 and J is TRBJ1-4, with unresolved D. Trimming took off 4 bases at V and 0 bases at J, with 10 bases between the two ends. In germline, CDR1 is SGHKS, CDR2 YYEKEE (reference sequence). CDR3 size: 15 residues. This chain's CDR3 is CASSPFGATNEKLFF. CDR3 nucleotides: TGTGCCAGCAGCCCCTTCGGGGCAACTAATGAAAAACTGTTTTTT.

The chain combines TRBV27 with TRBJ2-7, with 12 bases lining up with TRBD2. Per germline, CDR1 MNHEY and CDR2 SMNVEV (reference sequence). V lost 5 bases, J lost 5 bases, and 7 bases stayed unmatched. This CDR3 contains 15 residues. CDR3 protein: CASSPLAGGPHEQYF. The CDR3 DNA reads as TGTGCCAGCAGTCCCCTAGCGGGAGGGCCCCACGAGCAGTACTTC.

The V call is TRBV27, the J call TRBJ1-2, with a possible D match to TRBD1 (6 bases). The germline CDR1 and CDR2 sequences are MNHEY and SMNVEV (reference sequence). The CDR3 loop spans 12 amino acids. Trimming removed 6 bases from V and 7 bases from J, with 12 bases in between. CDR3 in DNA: TGTGCCAGCAGAGGGACACTCGGTGGCTACACCTTC. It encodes CASRGTLGGYTF.

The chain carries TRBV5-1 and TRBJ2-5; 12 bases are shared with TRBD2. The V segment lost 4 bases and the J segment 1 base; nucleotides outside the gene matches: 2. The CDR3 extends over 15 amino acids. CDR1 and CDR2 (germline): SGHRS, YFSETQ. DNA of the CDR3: TGCGCCAGCAGCAGGACTAGCGGGGTCCAAGAGACCCAGTACTTC. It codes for CASSRTSGVQETQYF.